One and the same sample provided the 14 T cell receptor beta chains below, sequenced in a study of blood T cells in healthy people across ages. Combining a sample-barcoded 5' primer with a J-beta primer mix, a second PCR ran for 7 to 11 cycles. TCRdb analysed the 5' RACE reads with MiXCR anew, one entry per CDR3 protein. The table includes 650,000 or so distinct CDR3 sequences, roughly half detected once. Sequencing used blood. The receptors shown here come from an elderly woman in good health.

This clonotype was observed a handful of times. The chain is built from TRBV28 and TRBJ2-5; D might be TRBD1 (5 bases). The CDR3 loop spans 14 amino acids. Trimming removed 5 bases from V and 5 bases from J, with 15 bases in between. Per the germline V gene, CDR1 is MDHEN and CDR2 is SYDVKM. This chain's CDR3 is CASSVLDSRETQYF. The CDR3 DNA sequence: TGTGCCAGCAGTGTACTCGACAGTAGGGAGACCCAGTACTTC.

A few counts support this clonotype. This chain links TRBV19 with TRBJ1-5, with unresolved D. The CDR3 length is 11 residues. V lost 10 bases, J lost 5 bases, and 9 bases lay in between. Germline lookup yields CDR1 LNHDA and CDR2 SQIVND (reference sequence). CDR3 sequence: CAIGEDQPQHF. The CDR3 nucleotides are TGTGCCATCGGTGAGGATCAGCCCCAGCATTTT. Looking up the rest from reference TRBV19 and TRBJ1-5 gives the full variable domain: DGGITQSPKYLFRKEGQNVTLSCEQNLNHDAMYWYRQDPGQGLRLIYYSQIVNDFQKGDIAEGYSVSREKKESFPLTVTSAQKNPTAFYLCAIGEDQPQHFGDGTRLSIL.

V usage is TRBV6-5 and J usage is TRBJ1-5, with TRBD1 matching 9 bases. There are 18 residues in the CDR3. Germline-derived CDR1 and CDR2 are MNHEY and SVGAGI. With 0 bases clipped from V and 3 bases from J, the junction kept 9 bases outside the gene matches. This chain's CDR3 is CASSYSDKGQGFNQPQHF. CDR3 in DNA: TGTGCCAGCAGTTACTCGGATAAGGGACAGGGATTCAATCAGCCCCAGCATTTT.

Comments on this clonotype: With a much larger clone just one base away, this may be a read error. This is likely a read error, given that the CDR3 carries no conserved phenylalanine or tryptophan at its end. The V call is TRBV12-3 or TRBV12-4, the J call TRBJ2-1; D perhaps matches TRBD1 (5 bases). This CDR3 is built from 15 residues. V lost 3 bases and J lost 9, with 18 bases in between. The CDR3 is CASSLGAQARSEQFL. CDR3 in DNA: TGTGCCAGCAGTTTGGGTGCACAGGCGCGGTCTGAGCAGTTCTTA.

The chain recombines TRBV6-5 with TRBJ2-4; D could derive from TRBD1 or TRBD2 (5 bases each). The CDR3 has 15 amino acids. Trimming cost V 7 bases and J 13 bases, with 26 bases left between them. CDR1 MNHEY and CDR2 SVGAGI come from the germline V gene. The CDR3 protein is CASMGRGESAWEQYF. The DNA of the CDR3 is TGTGCCAGCATGGGTCGAGGGGAAAGTGCCTGGGAGCAGTACTTC.

Many counts were recorded for this clonotype. The chain combines TRBV5-6 with TRBJ2-1; 7 bases fit TRBD2. The CDR3 runs 17 residues. V dropped 0 bases and J dropped 2; count of bases not matched to a gene: 8. Germline-derived CDR1 and CDR2 are SGHDT and YYEEEE. CDR3 in amino acids: CASSLGVGGGPYNEQFF. For the CDR3, the DNA is TGTGCCAGCAGCTTGGGTGTTGGGGGAGGGCCCTACAATGAGCAGTTCTTC.

On this clonotype itself: Its ends do not fully match the called genes, so a read error is possible. CDR3 in DNA: TGTGCCAGCAGGGCGGCGGACATAGCCAAAAACATTCGGTACTTC. As protein: CASRAADIAKNIRYF. The chain combines TRBV9 with TRBJ2-4; tentatively, D is TRBD1 (5 bases). The CDR3 runs 15 residues. Germline values: CDR1 SGDLS, CDR2 YYNGEE. Variable domain in full (rest from reference TRBV9 and TRBJ2-4): DSGVTQTPKHLITATGQRVTLRCSPRSGDLSVYWYQQSLDQGLQFLIQYYNGEERAKGNILERFSAQQFPDLHSELNLSSLELGDSALYFCASRAADIAKNIRYFGAGTRLSVL.

Ten or more counts support this clonotype. The chain employs TRBV7-2 and TRBJ1-5, with D possibly matching TRBD1 (6 bases). V was trimmed by 6 bases and J by 0 bases, leaving 21 bases between them. CDR1 and CDR2 from the germline V gene are SGHTA and FQGNSA. This CDR3 has 18 residues. CDR3 DNA: TGTGCCAGCAGTTCCCACCGACTCCAGGGGTATAGCAATCAGCCCCAGCATTTT. Translating it yields CASSSHRLQGYSNQPQHF.

The chain joins TRBV4-1 to TRBJ2-7, with 10 bases matching TRBD1. V lost 4 bases and J lost 4; bases outside the gene matches: 7. CDR1 is MGHRA and CDR2 is YSYEKL in the germline V gene. The CDR3 has 15 residues. CDR3 amino acids: CASSRGTGDLYEQYF. Here the CDR3 DNA reads TGCGCCAGCAGCCGGGGGACAGGGGATTTATACGAGCAGTACTTC.

This clonotype was recorded only once. J is TRBJ1-2 and V is TRBV6-5; D uncertain. The germline V gene encodes CDR1 MNHEY and CDR2 SVGAGI. V shed 4 bases and J shed 3 bases, with 15 bases lying between them. There are 15 residues in the CDR3. For the CDR3, the DNA is TGTGCCAGCAGTTGGGATCATGGAGGGCACTATGGCTACACCTTC. Translating it yields CASSWDHGGHYGYTF.

Many counts were recorded for this clonotype. DNA for the CDR3: TGCGCCAGCAGCCAAGATGAGACTAGCTATTCCTACAATGAGCAGTTCTTC. It translates to CASSQDETSYSYNEQFF. The chain recombines TRBV4-1 with TRBJ2-1, with 7 bases aligning to TRBD2. The trim removed 0 bases at V and 1 base at J, leaving 6 bases unmatched. The germline CDR1 and CDR2 sequences are MGHRA and YSYEKL. The CDR3 has 17 residues.

The chain joins TRBV9 to TRBJ1-2; 9 bases align to TRBD1. After removal of 3 bases from V and 4 bases from J, the junction contained 7 bases not matched to a gene. The CDR3 length is 15 residues. Per the germline V gene, CDR1 is SGDLS and CDR2 is YYNGEE. DNA for the CDR3: TGTGCCAGCAGCGAGGGACAGGGCTACCCCTATGGCTACACCTTC. Residues: CASSEGQGYPYGYTF.

Many counts were recorded for this clonotype. The DNA for the CDR3 is TGTGCCAGCAGCCAAGCGGGAGGGGGGGTGAGACAGTTCTTC. Encoded protein: CASSQAGGGVRQFF. The V gene is TRBV4-2, the J gene TRBJ2-1, with 8 bases lining up with TRBD2. Germline trimming cut 1 base from V and 13 bases from J; bases unmatched to any gene: 9. The length of the CDR3 is 14 residues. Germline V gene lookup returns CDR1 LGHNA and CDR2 YNFKEQ.

On this clonotype itself: A much more abundant neighbour one base away suggests this may be a read error. The chain combines TRBV5-1 with TRBJ2-1; 8 bases align to TRBD2. V was clipped by 3 bases and J by 4 bases; unmatched bases: 18. Germline V CDR1 and CDR2: SGHRS, YFSETQ. This CDR3 region has 19 residues. The CDR3, as DNA: TGCGCCAGCAGCTCCCGACCCTTGTTACTAGCGGCTTCATACAATGAGCAGTTCTTC. This codes for CASSSRPLLLAASYNEQFF.